This TCR beta chain was obtained from a study of T cells in Graves' hyperthyroidism and ophthalmopathy. As for this clonotype: Its specificity is not known.

Germline V CDR1 and CDR2: SGHTA, FQGTGA. After removal of 5 bases from V and 8 bases from J, the junction contained 10 bases not matched to a gene. The CDR3 runs 14 residues. Whole-study findings and limits: Most clonotypes expanded in thyroid above 0.001 were likewise present in blood.

RNA transcripts served as the template for amplifying TCR beta CDR3 regions. The TCR CDR3 was amplified in a first-round RT-PCR using the HTBI primer set. MiXCR, applied by TCRdb to the multiplex PCR reads, yields one record per CDR3 protein. This table holds about 410,000 distinct CDR3 sequences, under 15% found once. Disease lasting under 3 months, a NOSPECS grade of at least 4, and a Clinical Activity Score of at least 3 were features of the ophthalmopathy patients. Uncontrolled infection, other autoimmune disease, pregnancy or lactation disqualified patients from enrolment. Fresh peripheral blood, 7.5 to 10 ml of it, supplied the PBMCs.

Sequencing was carried out using blood. The sequence was obtained from a man aged 18 to 35 with Graves' ophthalmopathy. V gene TRBV7-3 combines with J gene TRBJ1-2, with TRBD1 identical over 8 bases. DNA of the CDR3: TGTGCCAGCAGCCCCGGACAGGGTTTGGGAGGCTACACCTTC. Amino acid sequence: CASSPGQGLGGYTF.